One sample yielded the 22 T cell receptor beta chains listed below, sequenced in a study of spatial heterogeneity in lung cancer. The time point denotes: sample taken at primary tumor resection. TCRdb itself ran the 5' RACE reads through MiXCR, one entry per CDR3 protein. The sample consists of over 6,000 distinct CDR3 sequences, 7.5% to 10% of them appearing once. The material was normal lung tissue next to the tumor, obtained at surgery. The receptors were gathered from a male donor with early-stage non-small cell lung cancer.

This clonotype was counted ten times or more. The CDR3 sequence is CASSHRAEGAGANVLTF. The CDR3 region has the DNA TGTGCCAGCAGCCATAGAGCGGAGGGCGCTGGGGCCAACGTCCTGACTTTC. This sequence joins TRBV3-1 and TRBJ2-6, with a weak D call TRBD2 (6 bases). Germline assignment: CDR1 LGHDT and CDR2 YNNKEL (reference sequence). The CDR3 runs 17 residues. V was pared by 3 bases and J by 2 bases, with 14 bases between.

This clonotype was recorded at least ten times. The genes are TRBV27 and TRBJ1-6, with D perhaps matching TRBD1 (6 bases). The V and J ends lost 8 bases and 3 bases respectively, with 11 bases between them. This CDR3 contains 14 residues. CDR1 is MNHEY, CDR2 SMNVEV, per germline (reference sequence). The CDR3 sequence is CASAPDSYNSPLHF. CDR3 coding DNA: TGTGCCAGCGCTCCGGACAGCTATAATTCACCCCTCCACTTT.

This clonotype was seen ten or more times. J is TRBJ1-5 and V is TRBV12-3 or TRBV12-4; D ambiguous. Trimming took off 7 bases at V and 1 base at J, with 11 bases between the two ends. The CDR3 spans 14 residues. CDR3 protein: CASTRRGSNQPQHF. CDR3 DNA: TGTGCCAGCACCCGTCGAGGGAGCAATCAGCCCCAGCATTTT.

This clonotype has ten or more counts. The CDR3 sequence: CASSLFDKASYEQYF. The CDR3 bases are TGTGCCAGCAGTTTATTCGACAAAGCCTCCTACGAGCAGTACTTC. V and J are TRBV28 and TRBJ2-7; D is unclear. Trimming took 1 base from V and 0 from J, leaving 10 bases between them. The germline V gene has CDR1 MDHEN and CDR2 SYDVKM. This CDR3 is built from 15 residues.

There are many counts of this clonotype. The rearrangement uses TRBV29-1 and TRBJ1-2, with D perhaps matching TRBD1 (5 bases). The CDR3 is made up of 14 amino acids. The V gene lost 2 bases and the J gene lost 4 bases, with 14 bases spanning the gap. The germline V gene has CDR1 SQVTM and CDR2 ANQGSEA. CDR3 sequence reads: CSVEPQGRPYGYTF. The CDR3 DNA follows: TGCAGCGTTGAACCCCAGGGAAGACCCTATGGCTACACCTTC.

In its sample, this clonotype was seen many times. The V gene is TRBV6-1, the J gene TRBJ2-5, with TRBD1 matching 9 bases. This CDR3 spans 15 amino acids. The V and J ends lost 5 bases and 3 bases, in that order; junction bases with no gene match: 7. Germline V gene lookup returns CDR1 MNHNS and CDR2 SASEGT. The DNA for the CDR3 is TGTGCCAGCAGTATCGGGACAGGGCCGGAAGAGACCCAGTACTTC. Protein: CASSIGTGPEETQYF.

This clonotype has ten or more counts. This chain joins TRBV4-2 and TRBJ1-2, with D perhaps TRBD1 (6 bases). Between the trimmed V and J ends, which lost 0 bases and 5 bases, there was a span of 16 bases. CDR3 length: 16 amino acids. Germline loops: CDR1 LGHNA, CDR2 YNFKEQ. CDR3 in amino acids: CASSQDTGAGGYGYTF. For the CDR3, the DNA is TGTGCCAGCAGCCAAGATACGGGGGCGGGGGGGTATGGCTACACCTTC.

Relative to its sample, this clonotype is medium-sized (0.01 to 0.1%). The chain recombines TRBV5-6 with TRBJ2-7; D is unclear. CDR3 length: 11 residues. Trimming took off 2 bases at V and 6 bases at J, with 6 bases between the two ends. Germline assignment: CDR1 SGHDT and CDR2 YYEEEE. The CDR3 region is CASSLVGEQYF. CDR3 nucleotide sequence: TGTGCCAGCAGCTTAGTGGGCGAGCAGTACTTC.

There are many counts of this clonotype. V and J are TRBV2 and TRBJ2-1; D unresolved. The CDR3 loop spans 14 amino acids. CDR1 is SNHLY and CDR2 is FYNNEI in the germline V gene. V lost 8 bases to trimming and J lost 3 bases, with 14 bases between them. The DNA of the CDR3 is TGTGCCAGCCTTAACGGGCAGGTCTACAATGAGCAGTTCTTC. It specifies CASLNGQVYNEQFF. Together with reference TRBV2 and TRBJ2-1, the CDR3 gives the full variable domain: EPEVTQTPSHQVTQMGQEVILRCVPISNHLYFYWYRQILGQKVEFLVSFYNNEISEKSEIFDDQFSVERPDGSNFTLKIRSTKLEDSAMYFCASLNGQVYNEQFFGPGTRLTVL.

This clonotype was observed many times. This chain connects TRBV11-3 to TRBJ2-3; D gene unclear. The CDR3 spans 11 residues. V lost 5 bases and J lost 4, with 4 bases in between. Per germline, CDR1 SGHNT and CDR2 YENEEA. The CDR3 reads CASSIADTQYF. The CDR3 DNA reads as TGTGCCAGCAGCATCGCAGATACGCAGTATTTT.

This clonotype was recorded many times. The chain uses TRBV7-2 and TRBJ1-4; 10 bases align to TRBD1. CDR1 is SGHTA, CDR2 FQGNSA, per germline. The CDR3 sequence is 23 residues long. V lost 4 bases to trimming and J lost 4 bases; unmatched junction nucleotides: 27. The CDR3 nucleotides are TGTGCCAGCAGCTCCCAACCTCTTAGAATAAACCGGGACAGGGGAGAGGGTAATGAAAAACTGTTTTTT. This encodes CASSSQPLRINRDRGEGNEKLFF.

This clonotype was picked up many times. The chain recombines TRBV2 with TRBJ1-1, with TRBD1 as a possible D gene (5 bases). The CDR3 is made up of 15 amino acids. Germline V gives CDR1 SNHLY, CDR2 FYNNEI. V was cut by 6 bases and J by 1 base, with 15 bases left in between. The CDR3 coding sequence is TGTGCCAGCAGGACAAGGGAGGGGCCGAACACTGAAGCTTTCTTT. This sequence encodes CASRTREGPNTEAFF.

This clonotype was picked up many times. V and J are TRBV6-1 and TRBJ2-1; 15 nucleotides match TRBD2. Germline CDR1 reads MNHNS; CDR2 reads SASEGT. The J segment lost 6 bases and the V segment lost 4 bases, leaving 4 bases of the junction unmatched. CDR3 length: 16 residues. The CDR3 reads CASSARTSGRANEQFF. DNA for the CDR3: TGTGCCAGCAGTGCAAGGACTAGCGGGAGGGCCAATGAGCAGTTCTTC.

This clonotype was counted many times. The V gene is TRBV7-9, the J gene TRBJ1-2, with TRBD1 as a possible D gene (6 bases). Per germline, CDR1 SEHNR and CDR2 FQNEAQ (reference sequence). With 3 bases removed from V and 3 bases from J, the gap between germline ends came to 23 bases. This CDR3 contains 18 residues. CDR3 loop: CASSFLTGSHPRYYGYTF. CDR3 nucleotides: TGTGCCAGCAGCTTCCTGACAGGTTCCCATCCTAGGTACTATGGCTACACCTTC.

There are many counts of this clonotype. The J gene is TRBJ2-3, the V gene TRBV10-3; D may be TRBD2 (7 bases). Germline V CDR1 and CDR2: ENHRY, SYGVKD. The CDR3 runs 14 residues. The V and J ends lost 0 bases and 6 bases respectively, with 10 bases between them. The CDR3 DNA is TGTGCCATCAGTGAGTCGGGGGGGGCGGATACGCAGTATTTT. It encodes CAISESGGADTQYF.

This clonotype was detected only a few times. The CDR3, as DNA: TGTGCCAGCAGCGCAGGGGCTAGGAAGAACACCGGGGAGCTGTTTTTT. This sequence encodes CASSAGARKNTGELFF. The V gene is TRBV6-1, the J gene TRBJ2-2; a weak D match, TRBD1 (6 bases). The CDR3 contains 16 residues. V was cut by 6 bases and J by 1 base, with 15 bases left in between. CDR1 is MNHNS, CDR2 SASEGT, per germline.

This clonotype has ten or more counts. CDR3 nucleotide sequence: TGTGCCAGCAGCTTGGGTGACAGTAGCACAGATACGCAGTATTTT. Protein: CASSLGDSSTDTQYF. The chain employs TRBV5-5 and TRBJ2-3, with D perhaps TRBD1 (5 bases). The germline V gene encodes CDR1 SGHKS and CDR2 YYEKEE (reference sequence). Between the trimmed V and J ends, which lost 0 bases and 0 bases, there was a span of 8 bases. This CDR3 has 15 amino acids.

This clonotype was recorded at least ten times. The genes are TRBV6-2 or TRBV6-3 and TRBJ2-1; 7 bases fit TRBD2. This CDR3 spans 15 amino acids. V gave up 0 bases and J gave up 6 bases; unmatched junction bases: 5. CDR1 is MNHEY, CDR2 SVGEGT, per germline. The CDR3 here is CASSYSRGSGNEQFF. CDR3 nucleotide sequence: TGTGCCAGCAGTTACTCGCGGGGGTCAGGCAATGAGCAGTTCTTC.

This rearrangement joins TRBV9 to TRBJ2-3, with D possibly matching TRBD1 (6 bases). The CDR3 totals 16 residues. Germline values: CDR1 SGDLS, CDR2 YYNGEE. Trimming took 0 bases from V and 0 from J, leaving 11 bases between them. As DNA, the CDR3 is TGTGCCAGCAGCGTAGGGGGGCGGCTGAGCACAGATACGCAGTATTTT. Translation: CASSVGGRLSTDTQYF.

By share of the sample, this clonotype is medium-sized (0.01 to 0.1%). The rearrangement links TRBV7-9 to TRBJ1-2; D is perhaps TRBD1 (6 bases). V was shortened by 5 bases and J by 4 bases, with 14 bases between the two germline ends. The CDR3 contains 14 residues. Germline CDR1 and CDR2: SEHNR and FQNEAQ (reference sequence). The CDR3 nucleotides read TGTGCCAGCAGCCCAGCGGGGGGCGGCTATGGCTACACCTTC. It codes for CASSPAGGGYGYTF.

The chain is built from TRBV20-1 and TRBJ2-3, with 7 positions matching TRBD2. V lost 5 bases to trimming and J lost 10 bases; unmatched junction nucleotides: 18. The germline CDR1 and CDR2 sequences are DFQATT and SNEGSKA (reference sequence). The CDR3 length is 15 residues. The CDR3 loop reads CSASYAASGGLSQYF. CDR3 sequence (DNA): TGCAGTGCTTCCTATGCGGCTAGCGGCGGGCTTTCGCAGTATTTT.

This clonotype counts as medium-sized. The chain couples TRBV28 to TRBJ1-1; no firm D call. The V end lost 7 bases, the J end lost 3 bases, and 9 bases lay between the germline ends. CDR1 is MDHEN and CDR2 is SYDVKM in the germline V gene. The CDR3 runs 12 residues. The chain's CDR3 is CASNDKYTEAFF. In nucleotides, the CDR3 is TGTGCCAGCAACGACAAGTACACTGAAGCTTTCTTT.